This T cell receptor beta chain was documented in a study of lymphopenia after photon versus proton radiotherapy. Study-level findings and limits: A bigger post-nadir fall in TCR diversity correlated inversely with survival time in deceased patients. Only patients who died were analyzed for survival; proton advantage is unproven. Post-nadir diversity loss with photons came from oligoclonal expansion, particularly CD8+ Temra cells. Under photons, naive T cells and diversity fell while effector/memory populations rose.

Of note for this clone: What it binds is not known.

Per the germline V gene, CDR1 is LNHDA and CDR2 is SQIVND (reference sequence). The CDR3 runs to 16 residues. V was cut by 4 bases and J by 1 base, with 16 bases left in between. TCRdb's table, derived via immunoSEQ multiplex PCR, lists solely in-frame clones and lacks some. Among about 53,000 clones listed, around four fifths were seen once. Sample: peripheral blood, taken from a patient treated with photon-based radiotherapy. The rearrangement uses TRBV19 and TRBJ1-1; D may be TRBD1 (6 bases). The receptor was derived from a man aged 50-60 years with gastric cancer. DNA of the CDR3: TGTGCCAGTAGTACCGGATTCGGACAGCCGAACACTGAAGCTTTCTTT. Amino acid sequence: CASSTGFGQPNTEAFF.